The 2 T cell receptor beta chains listed next were all sequenced from one sample in a study of shared clonotypes between healthy human individuals. The method was immunoSEQ multiplex PCR; TCRdb's version includes in-frame clones alone and lacks a portion of them. The table records roughly 2.6 million clones, around 90% of them present only once. Sequenced input: naive CD4+ T cells sorted from blood. Documented subset: CD45RA+ positively selected. Receptor source: a man between 18 and 35 years old in good health.

The J gene is TRBJ1-1, the V gene TRBV5-5, with D unresolved. The CDR3 runs 12 residues. Trimming cost V 2 bases and J 3 bases, with 5 bases left between them. CDR1 is SGHKS, CDR2 YYEKEE, per germline (reference sequence). The CDR3 coding sequence is TGTGCCAGCAGCTTAGTGGACACTGAAGCTTTCTTT. As protein: CASSLVDTEAFF.

V and J are TRBV2 and TRBJ1-1; tentative D call: TRBD1 (5 bases). Per germline, CDR1 SNHLY and CDR2 FYNNEI. V was pared by 8 bases and J by 10 bases, with 20 bases between. The CDR3 contains 13 residues. The CDR3 loop reads CASPRGGSNVAFF. The CDR3 coding sequence is TGTGCCAGCCCCCGGGGGGGTAGCAATGTAGCTTTCTTT.